This T cell receptor (beta chain) comes out of a study of T-cell memory formation after mild COVID-19. Study-wide background: Across donors, TCR clusters were largely donor specific. Study findings and constraints: Later expanders leaned CD4+, whereas clones that contracted between day 15 and 85 were balanced CD4/CD8.

With constant-segment primers, 5'RACE yielded cDNA libraries of TCR alpha and TCR beta that carried sample barcodes and UMIs. TCRdb ran MiXCR on the 5' RACE reads and lists one entry per CDR3 protein. The table has 95,000 to 110,000 distinct CDR3 sequences, about 15% seen once. The CDR3 runs 11 residues. The V and J ends lost 2 bases and 7 bases respectively, with 5 bases between them. Germline V gene data show CDR1 as SNHLY and CDR2 as FYNNEI. Notes on this clonotype: The target antigen is unknown.

Sequencing was performed on PBMCs or a T cell subset sorted from them (not recorded which). This clonotype was obtained from a man between 18 and 35 years old who had mild COVID-19 (a few samples of this study predate the infection). Cell type and time point are not known. The genes are TRBV2 and TRBJ1-1; the D is unclear. Here the CDR3 DNA reads TGTGCCAGCAGTGAACTGGGTGAAGCTTTCTTT. Protein product: CASSELGEAFF.